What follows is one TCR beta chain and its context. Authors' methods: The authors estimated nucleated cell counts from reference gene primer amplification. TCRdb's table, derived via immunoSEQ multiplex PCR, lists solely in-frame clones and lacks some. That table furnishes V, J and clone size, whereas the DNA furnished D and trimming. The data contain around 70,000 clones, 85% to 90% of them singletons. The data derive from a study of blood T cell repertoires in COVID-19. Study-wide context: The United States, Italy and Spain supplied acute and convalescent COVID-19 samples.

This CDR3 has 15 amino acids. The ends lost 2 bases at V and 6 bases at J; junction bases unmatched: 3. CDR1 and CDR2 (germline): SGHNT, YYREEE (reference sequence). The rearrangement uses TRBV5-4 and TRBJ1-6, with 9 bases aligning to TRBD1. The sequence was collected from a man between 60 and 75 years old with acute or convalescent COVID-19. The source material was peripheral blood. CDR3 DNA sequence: TGTGCCAGCAGCTTAAGACAGGGGGGTAATTCACCCCTCCACTTT. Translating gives CASSLRQGGNSPLHF.